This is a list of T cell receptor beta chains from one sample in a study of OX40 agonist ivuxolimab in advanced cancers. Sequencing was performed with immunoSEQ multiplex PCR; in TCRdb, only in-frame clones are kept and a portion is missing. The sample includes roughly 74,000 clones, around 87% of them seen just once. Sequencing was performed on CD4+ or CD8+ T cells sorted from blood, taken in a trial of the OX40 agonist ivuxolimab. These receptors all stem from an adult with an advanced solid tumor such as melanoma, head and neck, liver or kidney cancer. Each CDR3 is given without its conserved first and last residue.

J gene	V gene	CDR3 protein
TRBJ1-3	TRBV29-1	SESREAAGNTIY
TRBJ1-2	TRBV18	ASSLRQDYGYT
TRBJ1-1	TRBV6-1	ASSGIRTGVGSTEAF
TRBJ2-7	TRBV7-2	ASSLRTSTYEQY
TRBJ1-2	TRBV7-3	ASSRTANYGYT
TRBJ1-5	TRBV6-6	ASILGGENQPQH
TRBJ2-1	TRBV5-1	ASSLARERDEQF
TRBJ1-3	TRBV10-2	ASSEARASGNTIY
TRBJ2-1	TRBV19	ASSISRAFNEQF
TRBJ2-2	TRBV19	ASSPPPAAGELF
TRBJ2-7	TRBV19	ASSLFQGDVGEQY
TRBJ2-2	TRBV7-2	ASSLNGQENTGELF
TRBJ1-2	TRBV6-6	ASSPQDGGYGYT
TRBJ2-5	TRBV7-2	ASSFLSGAETQY
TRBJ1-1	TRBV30	AWSVPDMNTEAF
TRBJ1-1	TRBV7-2	ASSPGPVVRNEAF
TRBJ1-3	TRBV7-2	ASSLVAQGGNTIY
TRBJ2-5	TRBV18	ASSPGTSGALQETQY
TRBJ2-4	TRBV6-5	ASSYSPLGVNIQY
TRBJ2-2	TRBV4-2	ASSPELAGGPLAGELF
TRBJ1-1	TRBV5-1	ASSFNFDTEAF
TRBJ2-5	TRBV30	AFSSGETQY
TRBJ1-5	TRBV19	ASNPRGEWQPQH
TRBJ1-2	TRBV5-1	ASRDGGAGYGYT
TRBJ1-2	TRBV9	ASSLRLGGYT
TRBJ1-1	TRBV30	AWSVSRTVAF
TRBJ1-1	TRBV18	ASSPHALDEGPNTEAF
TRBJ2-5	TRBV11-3	ASSHDKETQY
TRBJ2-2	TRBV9	ASSGQYTGELF
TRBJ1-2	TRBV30	AWSPGQGHYGYT
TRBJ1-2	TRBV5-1	ASSLDREAYGYT
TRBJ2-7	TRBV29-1	SVEKPGQVGYEQY
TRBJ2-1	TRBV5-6	ASSLWEGGGRNEQF
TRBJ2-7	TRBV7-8	ASSLGGQGSYEQY
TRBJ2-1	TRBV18	ASCSTGTKQF
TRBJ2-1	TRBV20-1	SASSPFAQF
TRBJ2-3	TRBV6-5	ASSSWVTDTQY
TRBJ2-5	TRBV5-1	ASSYTRDTKTQY
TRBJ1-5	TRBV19	ASSAHRGSSNQPQH